The T cell receptor beta chain described here comes from a study of persistence of HIV-infected CD4 T cells. At the level of the study: Multiple blood draws of up to about 180 mL, except two donors with single leukapheresis. Whole-study results and caveats: Antigen-responding cells were enriched for degenerate expanded CDR3beta sequences.

About this clone: Its matching antigen is unknown.

This CDR3 comprises 14 residues. CDR1 is SGHTA and CDR2 is FQGTGA in the germline V gene. Trimming took off 2 bases at V and 0 bases at J, with 4 bases between the two ends. Sequencing used immunoSEQ version 4 in survey mode. Profiling relied on immunoSEQ multiplex PCR, and the TCRdb table lists in-frame clones only, not all of them. The table lists around 45,000 clones, roughly nine tenths of them singletons. Nonspecific anti-CD3/anti-CD28 bead stimulation represents the broad CD4+ T cell repertoire. Sorting of responding CD4+ T cells relied on upregulated CD40 ligand together with CD69. The clonotype originates from an adult man with HIV who was CMV-seropositive. The chain links TRBV7-3 to TRBJ2-2; no clear D. The material was CD4+ T cells sorted from PBMCs after approximately 19-hour stimulation, obtained from a patient who received antiretroviral therapy. CDR3 nucleotides: TGTGCCAGCAGCTTACGGGCGAACACCGGGGAGCTGTTTTTT. Encoded protein: CASSLRANTGELFF.